The clone carrying this T cell receptor beta chain has just a few counts. The data are from a study of cytomegalovirus exposure and HLA in healthy donors. This CDR3 has 16 residues. V gave up 6 bases and J gave up 8 bases, with 25 bases separating them. Per the germline V gene, CDR1 is SEHNR and CDR2 is FQNEAQ (reference sequence). The PCR ran on 60 Vbeta and 13 Jbeta primers. This table comes from immunoSEQ multiplex PCR, and its TCRdb copy is limited to in-frame clones, with some not included. There are some 140,000 clones in the sample; 73% occur only once, and 1% to 1.5% lies in the top ten. The chain combines TRBV7-9 with TRBJ1-2, with a tentative D call TRBD1 (5 bases). The clonotype was recovered from a woman aged 40 to 50 in good health and CMV-seronegative. The sequenced sample consisted of PBMCs. For the CDR3, the DNA is TGTGCCAGCAGATCCGGAGGTGGGGGGTCCGGAATCGGCTACACCTTC. This encodes CASRSGGGGSGIGYTF.